These 15 T cell receptor beta chains were sequenced from one sample in a study of a mutant IDH1 vaccine in newly diagnosed glioma. The time point here: week 11, during vaccination. Every single dose of the vaccine, 300 ug of mutant IDH1 20-mer peptide, came with topical imiquimod. Their target antigens are unknown. Only in-frame clones appear in the TCRdb table, and some are missing; sequencing was by immunoSEQ multiplex PCR. Seen here are tens of thousands of clones, roughly nine tenths observed once, and the top ten hold approximately 2.5%. The source was PBMCs, collected from a glioma patient whose treatment included an IDH1 peptide vaccine. The origin of the receptors is a middle-aged man with glioma.

V is TRBV5-1 and J is TRBJ2-3; D not certain. V lost 0 bases and J 10 bases, leaving 12 bases between the germline ends. Per germline, CDR1 SGHRS and CDR2 YFSETQ. The CDR3 totals 13 residues. The CDR3 region has the DNA TGCGCCAGCAGCTTGGAAGGGTCGGAAGCGCAGTATTTT. Translation: CASSLEGSEAQYF.

The chain recombines TRBV15 with TRBJ2-3; TRBD1 is a possible D gene (6 bases). In germline, CDR1 is LNHNV, CDR2 YYDKDF (reference sequence). V was shortened by 0 bases and J by 2 bases, with 9 bases between the two germline ends. This CDR3 contains 15 residues. The CDR3: CATSREQGFTDTQYF. DNA for the CDR3: TGTGCCACCAGCAGAGAACAGGGTTTCACAGATACGCAGTATTTT.

The rearrangement uses TRBV5-1 and TRBJ2-2; D not certain. CDR3 size: 16 residues. Germline CDR1 and CDR2: SGHRS and YFSETQ. V was clipped by 3 bases and J by 6 bases, with 18 bases between them. CDR3 bases: TGCGCCAGCAGCTCCACCGGGCTACAGTCGGCCGGGGAGCTGTTTTTT. This translates into CASSSTGLQSAGELFF.

Comment on this clone: A read error may produce the germline difference seen at one junction end. This chain connects TRBV28 to TRBJ2-7; a weak D match, TRBD1 (5 bases). This CDR3 has 12 amino acids. Germline CDR1 MDHEN, CDR2 SYDVKM. CDR3: CASRSVRAPPDF. The CDR3 DNA is TGTGCCAGCAGATCGGTCAGGGCACCCCCGGACTTC.

The chain has TRBV5-1 and TRBJ2-7; 9 positions agree with TRBD1. Per the germline V gene, CDR1 is SGHRS and CDR2 is YFSETQ. The CDR3 consists of 14 residues. V lost 5 bases to trimming and J lost 4 bases; unmatched junction nucleotides: 7. CDR3 sequence reads: CASSLGQGFYEQYF. Written as DNA, the CDR3 is TGCGCCAGCAGTCTAGGACAGGGGTTTTACGAGCAGTACTTC.

The J gene is TRBJ2-3, the V gene TRBV5-4; D is perhaps TRBD2 (5 bases). The germline V gene encodes CDR1 SGHNT and CDR2 YYREEE (reference sequence). V was clipped by 4 bases and J by 9 bases, with 18 bases between them. This CDR3 region has 14 residues. The CDR3 DNA reads TGTGCCAGCAGCCTCCCACGGGAACCCCAAACGCAGTATTTT. This translates into CASSLPREPQTQYF.

The chain combines TRBV2 with TRBJ1-5; D unclear. CDR3 length: 13 residues. Between the trimmed V and J ends, which lost 6 bases and 6 bases, there was a span of 12 bases. The V gene's germline CDR1 is SNHLY and CDR2 FYNNEI. CDR3 nucleotide sequence: TGTGCCAGCAGCCTCCCGGCCGGTCAGCCCCAGCATTTT. This gives the protein CASSLPAGQPQHF.

Of note for this clone: Being one base from a much bigger clone, this may be a read error. The chain is built from TRBV2 and TRBJ2-7; 11 positions agree with TRBD2. The CDR3 totals 13 residues. J gave up 2 bases and V 6 bases, and 0 bases lay outside the gene matches. Germline lookup yields CDR1 SNHLY and CDR2 FYNNEI. Here the CDR3 DNA reads TGTGCCAGCAGACTAGCGGGGGCCTACGAGCAGTACTTC. It specifies CASRLAGAYEQYF.

This chain links TRBV7-3 with TRBJ2-7; D call uncertain. The CDR3 is 10 amino acids. Germline V gives CDR1 SGHTA, CDR2 FQGTGA. V lost 4 bases and J lost 2, with 0 bases in between. The chain's CDR3 is CASSSYEQYF. DNA for the CDR3: TGTGCCAGCAGCTCCTACGAGCAGTACTTC.

The rearrangement joins TRBV4-1 to TRBJ1-2, with D unclear. Trimming took 1 base from V and 4 from J, leaving 7 bases between them. CDR1 and CDR2 (germline): MGHRA, YSYEKL. This CDR3 has 13 residues. The CDR3 loop is CASSQGDFYGYTF. Here the CDR3 DNA reads TGCGCCAGCAGCCAAGGCGATTTCTATGGCTACACCTTC.

This clone is categorized as medium-sized. The rearrangement links TRBV25-1 to TRBJ1-2, with a tentative D call TRBD1 (6 bases). Germline values: CDR1 MGHDK, CDR2 SYGVNS. V lost 3 bases to trimming and J lost 2 bases, with 10 bases between them. This CDR3 is built from 14 residues. CDR3: CASSDIGQNYGYTF. CDR3 DNA: TGTGCCAGCAGTGACATAGGACAGAACTATGGCTACACCTTC.

The chain is built from TRBV19 and TRBJ1-5; D remains ambiguous. This CDR3 region has 14 residues. Per germline, CDR1 LNHDA and CDR2 SQIVND (reference sequence). Trimming pared 3 bases from V and 7 bases from J, leaving 13 bases between. CDR3 nucleotides: TGTGCCAGTAGTATCTTTGAGGGTACCCAGCCCCAGCATTTT. It encodes CASSIFEGTQPQHF.

This clone turned up a few times. This sequence joins TRBV5-4 and TRBJ2-2, with 10 positions matching TRBD1. Germline values: CDR1 SGHNT, CDR2 YYREEE (reference sequence). After removal of 3 bases from V and 6 bases from J, the junction contained 11 bases not matched to a gene. This CDR3 spans 17 amino acids. CDR3 DNA: TGTGCCAGCAGCTCGGCCCCCGGGACAGGGGTTTCCGGGGAGCTGTTTTTT. Translation gives CASSSAPGTGVSGELFF.

The chain recombines TRBV7-2 with TRBJ2-7; D is uncertain. The CDR3 contains 14 residues. Germline CDR1 is SGHTA and CDR2 is FQGNSA. V shed 1 base and J shed 4 bases, with 11 bases lying between them. This CDR3 is CASSLVWTGYEQYF. DNA for the CDR3: TGTGCCAGCAGCTTAGTGTGGACGGGTTACGAGCAGTACTTC.

The rearrangement joins TRBV14 to TRBJ2-2; D gene unclear. This CDR3 has 13 amino acids. Germline-derived CDR1 and CDR2 are SGHDN and FVKESK. V gave up 1 base and J gave up 8 bases, with 8 bases separating them. In DNA, the CDR3 is TGTGCCAGCAGCCAAGGAAGCATTGGGGAGCTGTTTTTT. Amino acids: CASSQGSIGELFF. The complete variable domain, with remaining parts taken from reference TRBV14 and TRBJ2-2, reads EAGVTQFPSHSVIEKGQTVTLRCDPISGHDNLYWYRRVMGKEIKFLLHFVKESKQDESGMPNNRFLAERTGGTYSTLKVQPAELEDSGVYFCASSQGSIGELFFGEGSRLTVL.